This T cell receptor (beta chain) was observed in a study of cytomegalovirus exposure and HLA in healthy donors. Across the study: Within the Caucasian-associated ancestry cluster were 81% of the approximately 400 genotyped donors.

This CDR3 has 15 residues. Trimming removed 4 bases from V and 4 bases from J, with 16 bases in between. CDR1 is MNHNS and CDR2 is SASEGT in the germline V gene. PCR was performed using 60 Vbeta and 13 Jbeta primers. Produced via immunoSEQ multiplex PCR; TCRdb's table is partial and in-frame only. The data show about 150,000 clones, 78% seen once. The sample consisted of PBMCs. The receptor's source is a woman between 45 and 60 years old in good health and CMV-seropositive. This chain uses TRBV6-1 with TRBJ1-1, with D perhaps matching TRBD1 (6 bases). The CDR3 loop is CASSAKGGGSTEAFF. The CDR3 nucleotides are TGTGCCAGCAGTGCAAAAGGGGGGGGGAGCACTGAAGCTTTCTTT.